This TCR beta chain was documented in a study of blood T cells in healthy people across ages. Findings of the study overall: Both naive CD4+ cell counts and diversity were greater in long-lived donors than in aged donors.

Next came a second PCR, run for about 6 to 12 cycles, which used a sample-barcoded 5' primer along with a J-beta primer mix. TCRdb itself ran the 5' RACE reads through MiXCR, one entry per CDR3 protein. This table has more than 1,400,000 distinct CDR3 sequences, 42% appearing once. CDR3 length: 15 residues. Per the germline V gene, CDR1 is MGHRA and CDR2 is YSYEKL. Deletions cut 0 bases from V and 8 bases from J, with 15 bases between. There are a few counts of this clonotype. Its specificity is not known. This sequence was found in a woman aged 18 to 35 in good health. Material: blood. This chain links TRBV4-1 with TRBJ2-3; D may correspond to TRBD1 or TRBD2 (5 bases each). DNA of the CDR3: TGCGCCAGCAGCCAAGAGGGTCTCCCGAGGGGTACGCAGTATTTT. It codes for CASSQEGLPRGTQYF.